In this sample, the clone carrying this T cell receptor (beta chain) turned up a few times. The target antigen is unknown. Individual cDNA molecules received unique molecular identifiers. TCRdb independently ran MiXCR on the 5' RACE reads; one entry per CDR3 protein. The sample consists of roughly 92,000 distinct CDR3 sequences, over 9.5% of them appearing once. These data are taken from a study of early T cells in non-severe SARS-CoV-2 infection. Across the whole study: From unsorted whole blood, bulk RNA was sequenced, and the chains remained unpaired. The study's findings and limits: There was a bias toward anti-spike CD8 responses in VDJdb matching, which missed private and CD4 specificities.

This CDR3 region has 14 residues. Germline V gene data show CDR1 as SGHAT and CDR2 as FQNNGV. Trimming pared 1 base from V and 3 bases from J, leaving 9 bases between. This specimen consisted of whole blood, obtained at baseline. This chain joins TRBV11-2 and TRBJ1-1, with D uncertain. This clonotype originated in an adult who was a healthcare worker with PCR-confirmed SARS-CoV-2 infection or an uninfected control (not recorded which). This chain's CDR3 is CASSLVRSDTEAFF. CDR3 in DNA: TGTGCCAGCAGCTTAGTCCGGTCCGACACTGAAGCTTTCTTT.